A single sample is the source of the 8 T cell receptor beta chains below, sequenced in a study of radiation and T cells in renal cell carcinoma. The data were produced by immunoSEQ multiplex PCR, yet TCRdb's version contains in-frame clones alone and is incomplete. The table lists more than 20,000 clones, about 80% of them singletons. Time point denoted: baseline pretreatment blood. Regarding treatment: 15 Gy SBRT to primary tumor, nephrectomy 4 weeks later. Sample: blood, taken from a patient whose treatment included radiotherapy and nephrectomy. These receptors were obtained from a man aged 55 to 70 with renal cell carcinoma.

The table lists this clone with a count of one. The rearrangement links TRBV7-9 to TRBJ2-3, with D tentatively TRBD1 or TRBD2 (5 bases each). This CDR3 is built from 14 residues. V was shortened by 2 bases and J by 6 bases, with 12 bases between the two germline ends. In germline, CDR1 is SEHNR, CDR2 FQNEAQ (reference sequence). The CDR3 protein is CASSLSLAGDTQYF. The CDR3, as DNA: TGTGCCAGCAGCTTATCCCTAGCAGGGGATACGCAGTATTTT. The full variable domain, completed using reference TRBV7-9 and TRBJ2-3, is DTGVSQNPRHKITKRGQNVTFRCDPISEHNRLYWYRQTLGQGPEFLTYFQNEAQLEKSRLLSDRFSAERPKGSFSTLEIQRTEQGDSAMYLCASSLSLAGDTQYFGPGTRLTVL.

The gene calls are TRBV29-1 and TRBJ1-5; D gene uncertain. Trimming shortened V by 5 bases and J by 4 bases, and 12 bases separated the two germline ends. The germline gives CDR1 SQVTM, CDR2 ANQGSEA. The CDR3 contains 13 residues. This CDR3 is CSVNSGTNQPQHF. The CDR3 DNA is TGCAGCGTTAATTCAGGTACTAATCAGCCCCAGCATTTT.

CDR3 sequence reads: CASSQEASRDEQFF. The DNA for the CDR3 is TGCGCCAGCAGCCAAGAGGCTTCGAGGGATGAGCAGTTCTTC. The rearrangement uses TRBV4-3 and TRBJ2-1; D may be TRBD2 (5 bases). This CDR3 is built from 14 residues. Germline loops: CDR1 LGHNA, CDR2 YSLEER. V was clipped by 0 bases and J by 8 bases, with 11 bases between them.

The CDR3 reads CAWSAEQAGGRNEQFF. The CDR3 DNA reads TGTGCCTGGAGTGCCGAACAAGCGGGAGGGCGGAATGAGCAGTTCTTC. V gene TRBV30 combines with J gene TRBJ2-1, with 10 bases that match TRBD2. In germline, CDR1 is GTSNPN, CDR2 SVGIG (reference sequence). This CDR3 has 16 residues. The ends lost 1 base at V and 7 bases at J; junction bases unmatched: 10. The whole variable domain, filled in from reference TRBV30 and TRBJ2-1, reads SQTIHQWPATLVQPVGSPLSLECTVEGTSNPNLYWYRQAAGRGLQLLFYSVGIGQISSEVPQNLSASRPQDRQFILSSKKLLLSDSGFYLCAWSAEQAGGRNEQFFGPGTRLTVL.

The chain carries TRBV7-2 and TRBJ2-2; D is unclear. Looked up from germline, CDR1 is SGHTA and CDR2 is FQGNSA. V dropped 5 bases and J dropped 4 bases, with 11 bases sitting between them. The CDR3 loop spans 14 amino acids. CDR3 sequence reads: CASSRHYSTGELFF. The CDR3 DNA sequence: TGTGCCAGCAGCCGGCACTATTCCACCGGGGAGCTGTTTTTT.

In its sample, this clone was seen once. V and J are TRBV7-2 and TRBJ1-6; 8 nucleotides line up with TRBD1. The CDR3 is 16 amino acids. V lost 5 bases and J lost 5; bases outside the gene matches: 8. CDR1 is SGHTA and CDR2 is FQGNSA in the germline V gene. The CDR3 spells CASSLEPGGNNSPLHF. CDR3 nucleotide sequence: TGTGCCAGCAGCCTCGAGCCAGGGGGCAATAATTCACCCCTCCACTTT.

The chain employs TRBV15 and TRBJ1-4, with TRBD1 as a possible D gene (5 bases). The CDR3 spans 15 residues. Per germline, CDR1 LNHNV and CDR2 YYDKDF (reference sequence). With 2 bases removed from V and 6 bases from J, the gap between germline ends came to 13 bases. This CDR3 reads CATSRFRGEDEKLFF. The CDR3 bases are TGTGCCACCAGCAGATTTCGGGGGGAGGATGAAAAACTGTTTTTT.

The chain couples TRBV13 to TRBJ1-6; TRBD1 is a possible D gene (5 bases). V shed 5 bases and J shed 17 bases, with 25 bases lying between them. CDR3 length equals 15 residues. Germline V gene data show CDR1 as PRHDT and CDR2 as FYEKMQ (reference sequence). The CDR3 reads CASSPHGDGPFGIHF. CDR3 coding DNA: TGTGCCAGCAGCCCTCATGGGGACGGACCTTTTGGCATCCACTTT.